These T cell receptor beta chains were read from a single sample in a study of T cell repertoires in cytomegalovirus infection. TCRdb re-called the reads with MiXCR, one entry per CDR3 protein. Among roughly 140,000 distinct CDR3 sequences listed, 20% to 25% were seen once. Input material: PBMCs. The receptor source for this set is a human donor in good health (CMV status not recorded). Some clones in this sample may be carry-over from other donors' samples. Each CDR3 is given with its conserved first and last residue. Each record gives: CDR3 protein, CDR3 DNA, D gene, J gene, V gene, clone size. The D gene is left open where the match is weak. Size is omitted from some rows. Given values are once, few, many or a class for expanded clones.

cdr3_aa: CATTLGTGNTGELFF
cdr3_nt: TGTGCCACCACATTAGGGACAGGGAACACCGGGGAGCTGTTTTTT
d_call: TRBD1
j_call: TRBJ2-2
v_call: TRBV6-8
clone_size: -

cdr3_aa: CISVPESTETQYF
cdr3_nt: -
d_call: -
j_call: TRBJ2-5
v_call: TRBV7-5
clone_size: few

cdr3_aa: CASSNEFRNTEAFF
cdr3_nt: TGCGCCAGCAGCAACGAGTTCAGGAACACTGAAGCTTTCTTT
d_call: -
j_call: TRBJ1-1
v_call: TRBV5-1
clone_size: -

cdr3_aa: CASKGTENTEAFF
cdr3_nt: TGTGCCAGTAAAGGGACCGAGAACACTGAAGCTTTCTTT
d_call: -
j_call: TRBJ1-1
v_call: TRBV19
clone_size: few

cdr3_aa: CASSTRSTGGGTEAFF
cdr3_nt: TGTGCCAGCAGCACCCGATCGACAGGGGGGGGCACTGAAGCTTTCTTT
d_call: TRBD1
j_call: TRBJ1-1
v_call: TRBV7-3
clone_size: many

cdr3_aa: CASTSSFTDTQYF
cdr3_nt: TGTGCCAGCACTTCGTCCTTCACAGATACGCAGTATTTT
d_call: -
j_call: TRBJ2-3
v_call: TRBV7-2
clone_size: many

cdr3_aa: CASSQGTKATSGNTIYF
cdr3_nt: TGCGCCAGCAGCCAAGGGACCAAGGCGACGTCTGGAAACACCATATATTTT
d_call: -
j_call: TRBJ1-3
v_call: TRBV4-1
clone_size: -

cdr3_aa: CSSSWGSQETQYF
cdr3_nt: TGCAGCTCAAGTTGGGGGAGTCAAGAGACCCAGTACTTC
d_call: -
j_call: TRBJ2-5
v_call: TRBV20-1
clone_size: -

cdr3_aa: CASSPLGGRADGELFF
cdr3_nt: TGTGCCAGCAGCCCCCTCGGCGGGAGGGCGGACGGGGAGCTGTTTTTT
d_call: TRBD2
j_call: TRBJ2-2
v_call: TRBV28
clone_size: many

cdr3_aa: CASSPTGGSGNTIYF
cdr3_nt: TGTGCCAGCAGCCCTACAGGGGGCTCTGGAAACACCATATATTTT
d_call: TRBD1
j_call: TRBJ1-3
v_call: TRBV7-2
clone_size: -

cdr3_aa: CASSPLNSGGGYEQYF
cdr3_nt: TGTGCCAGCAGCCCATTGAATAGCGGGGGAGGCTACGAGCAGTACTTC
d_call: TRBD2
j_call: TRBJ2-7
v_call: TRBV5-4
clone_size: few

cdr3_aa: CASSRSGNRRDYEQFF
cdr3_nt: TGTGCCAGCAGCCGGTCGGGAAATCGGAGGGACTATGAGCAGTTCTTC
d_call: -
j_call: TRBJ2-1
v_call: TRBV6-2/TRBV6-3
clone_size: many

cdr3_aa: CASNYQETQYF
cdr3_nt: TGTGCCAGCAATTACCAAGAGACCCAGTACTTC
d_call: -
j_call: TRBJ2-5
v_call: TRBV2
clone_size: -

cdr3_aa: CASSPLTGRAYNEQFF
cdr3_nt: TGTGCCAGCTCACCACTAACAGGGAGGGCCTACAATGAGCAGTTCTTC
d_call: -
j_call: TRBJ2-1
v_call: TRBV18
clone_size: few

cdr3_aa: CASSLSGRGAATTEAFF
cdr3_nt: TGCGCCAGCAGCCTAAGTGGCCGGGGGGCGGCGACCACTGAAGCTTTCTTT
d_call: -
j_call: TRBJ1-1
v_call: TRBV4-1
clone_size: few

cdr3_aa: CAWSGEDRGNQPQHF
cdr3_nt: TGTGCCTGGAGTGGTGAAGATAGGGGCAATCAGCCCCAGCATTTT
d_call: -
j_call: TRBJ1-5
v_call: TRBV30
clone_size: -

cdr3_aa: CASSPRQGGSYNEQFF
cdr3_nt: TGTGCCAGCAGCCCCCGACAGGGAGGTTCCTACAATGAGCAGTTCTTC
d_call: -
j_call: TRBJ2-1
v_call: TRBV7-2
clone_size: few

cdr3_aa: CASSLGTGSEAFF
cdr3_nt: TGTGCCAGCAGCCTAGGGACAGGGTCGGAAGCTTTCTTT
d_call: TRBD1
j_call: TRBJ1-1
v_call: TRBV7-8
clone_size: many

cdr3_aa: CASSLAQGQFYEQYF
cdr3_nt: TGTGCCAGCAGCTTAGCCCAGGGGCAGTTTTACGAGCAGTACTTC
d_call: -
j_call: TRBJ2-7
v_call: TRBV7-9
clone_size: few

cdr3_aa: CASSLDRTGDMETQYF
cdr3_nt: TGTGCCAGCAGTTTAGACAGGACGGGAGATATGGAGACCCAGTACTTC
d_call: -
j_call: TRBJ2-5
v_call: TRBV28
clone_size: -